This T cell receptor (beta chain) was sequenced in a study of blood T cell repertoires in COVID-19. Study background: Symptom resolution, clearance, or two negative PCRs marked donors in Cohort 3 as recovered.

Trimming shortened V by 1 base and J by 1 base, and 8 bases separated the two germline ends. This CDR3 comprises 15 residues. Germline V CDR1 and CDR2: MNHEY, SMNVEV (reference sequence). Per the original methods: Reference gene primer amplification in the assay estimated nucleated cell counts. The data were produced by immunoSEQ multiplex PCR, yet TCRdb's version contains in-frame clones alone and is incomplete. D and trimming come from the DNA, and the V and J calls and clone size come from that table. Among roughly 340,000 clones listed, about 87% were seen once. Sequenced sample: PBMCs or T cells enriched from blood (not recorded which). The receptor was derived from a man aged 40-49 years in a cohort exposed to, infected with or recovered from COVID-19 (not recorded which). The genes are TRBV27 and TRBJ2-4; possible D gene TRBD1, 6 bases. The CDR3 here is CASSLFQGAKNIQYF. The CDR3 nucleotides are TGTGCCAGCAGTTTATTTCAGGGGGCCAAAAACATTCAGTACTTC.